One T cell receptor (beta chain) is described in this entry. Read sequence stops 3 residues before the CDR3 end, and the germline J gene provides the missing end. The method was immunoSEQ multiplex PCR; TCRdb's version includes in-frame clones alone and lacks a portion of them. Its listing shows approximately 37,000 clones. V was cut by 7 bases and J by 6 bases, with 8 bases left in between. Per germline, CDR1 SGHDT and CDR2 YYEEEE. This CDR3 has 10 amino acids. This sample stems from a study of T cells in women clearing cervical HPV infection. Turning to the study itself: No precancer developed; the control's incident HPV16 infection cleared within 12 months.

This clonotype was obtained from a woman between 18 and 75 years old with a cervical HPV16 infection that either progressed to CIN3+ or cleared (not recorded which). The sample consisted of blood buffy coat. The gene calls are TRBV5-6 and TRBJ2-7, with D possibly TRBD2 on 5 matching bases. Here the CDR3 reads CASSGIEQYF. The part of the CDR3 DNA that was read is TGTGCCAGCTCGGGGATCGAG.